This TCR beta chain was profiled in a study of blood T cell repertoires in COVID-19 (TCRdb year 2020). Describing the broader study: The collaborator samples originated in the United States, Italy and Spain and spanned the acute and convalescent phases of COVID-19. The prospective study material was composed of cDNA or gDNA derived from T cells, B-cell-depleted T cells, or PBMCs. A de-identified subject ID, COVID-19 status, age in years and sex were almost always included in the sample metadata. Deeply sampled blood TCRbeta repertoires from subjects exposed to, actively infected with, or recovered from COVID-19 were included in the dataset. The repertoires were released in a freely available public database meant as a resource for research on the immune response to SARS-CoV-2. Where HLA class I and class II types were available, the types were taken from metadata supplied by the sample provider, not from assay-based typing. Samples came from the ongoing ImmuneRACE study (first 160 participants) plus 1,254 subjects from 6 global collaborators. Overall study outcomes, separate from this receptor: The quantity of clinical and demographic metadata differed by source and by participant and was supplied without curation.

Comments on this clone: The target of this receptor is not known. No much larger clone exists at a distance of one base, and base qualities are not known.

Collaborating institutions collected whole blood in K2EDTA tubes following their own protocols. For TCRbeta analysis, collaborator samples were shipped as frozen whole blood, as isolated PBMCs, or as DNA extracted from either sample type. TCRbeta CDR3 regions were amplified from genomic DNA by means of the immunoSEQ Assay, a bias-controlled multiplex PCR. From the authors' description of their analysis: The number of nucleated cells in each sample was estimated from the amplification of reference gene primers within the assay. Sequence reads were collapsed and filtered to measure the absolute abundance of every unique TCRbeta CDR3 rearrangement. For each sample, productive Simpson clonality was calculated as the square root of Simpson's diversity index over productive rearrangements. Imported from immuneACCESS, the table was reduced by TCRdb to in-frame sequences with V and J called. These copies leave out some clones; in studies compared against another copy, an unresolved V gene accounts for under half, and the cause of the remainder is not known. V and J calls and clone size are copied from that table; D and trimming were computed from the DNA. The sample table records some 62,000 clones; about 88% of these occur just once. The top ten hold approximately 4.7% of the sample.

Sequencing input: peripheral blood. The clonotype was recovered from a human donor in a cohort sampled during active COVID-19.

The sequenced DNA is TGCGCCAGCAGCTTAACAGCGGGAGGGCCACAGACCCAGTACTTC. The encoded protein is CASSLTAGGPQTQYF. The chain is made from TRBV5-1 and TRBJ2-5; 10 middle bases align to TRBD2. The CDR3 goes from the cysteine to the phenylalanine over 15 residues. Left in the record is the CDR3 DNA by itself, 45 bases read in frame from the first base. CDR1 and CDR2 are read off the germline V gene as SGHRS and YFSETQ. From V the trimming removes 2 bases and from J it removes 6 bases, while the gene matches leave 7 bases of the junction unaccounted for.